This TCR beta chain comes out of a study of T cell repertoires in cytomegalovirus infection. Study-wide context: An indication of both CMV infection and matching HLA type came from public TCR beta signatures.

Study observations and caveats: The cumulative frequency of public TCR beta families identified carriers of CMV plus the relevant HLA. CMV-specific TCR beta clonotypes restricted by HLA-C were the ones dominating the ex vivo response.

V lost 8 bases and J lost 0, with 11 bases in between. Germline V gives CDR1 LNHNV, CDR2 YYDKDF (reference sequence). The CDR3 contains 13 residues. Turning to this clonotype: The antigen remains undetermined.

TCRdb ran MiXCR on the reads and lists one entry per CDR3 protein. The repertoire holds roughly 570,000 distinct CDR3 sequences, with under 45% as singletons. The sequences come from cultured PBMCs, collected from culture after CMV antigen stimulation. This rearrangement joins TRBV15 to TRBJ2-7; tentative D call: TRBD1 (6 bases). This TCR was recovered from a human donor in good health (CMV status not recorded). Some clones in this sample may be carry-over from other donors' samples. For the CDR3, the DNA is TGTGCCACCCGGGACACTGGCTCCTACGAGCAGTACTTC. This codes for CATRDTGSYEQYF.